The clone carrying this T cell receptor (beta chain) has just a few counts. No antigen is known for it. The CDR3 runs 15 residues. Germline V gives CDR1 SNHLY, CDR2 FYNNEI. J was trimmed by 3 bases and V by 4 bases; bases with no gene match: 6. Sequencing was performed with immunoSEQ multiplex PCR; in TCRdb, only in-frame clones are kept and a portion is missing. This sample has some 28,000 clones, with around four fifths found just once. The data belong to a study of T cell repertoires in ileal Crohn's disease. Study in general: At surgery, 30% to 40% of patients smoked, with median disease duration 7.9 years. Postoperative therapy was given to about half: more than 10 thiopurines, 15 to 20 anti-TNF agents.

Study results and caveats: Clonality above 26.8% at surgery always came with endoscopic recurrence.

This sequence was found in an adult with Crohn's disease. The sample comprised ileal tissue. The chain links TRBV2 to TRBJ2-3; 8 nucleotides match TRBD2. The CDR3 is CASSGAGGGTDTQYF. CDR3 DNA sequence: TGTGCCAGCAGTGGCGCCGGGGGGGGAACAGATACGCAGTATTTT.